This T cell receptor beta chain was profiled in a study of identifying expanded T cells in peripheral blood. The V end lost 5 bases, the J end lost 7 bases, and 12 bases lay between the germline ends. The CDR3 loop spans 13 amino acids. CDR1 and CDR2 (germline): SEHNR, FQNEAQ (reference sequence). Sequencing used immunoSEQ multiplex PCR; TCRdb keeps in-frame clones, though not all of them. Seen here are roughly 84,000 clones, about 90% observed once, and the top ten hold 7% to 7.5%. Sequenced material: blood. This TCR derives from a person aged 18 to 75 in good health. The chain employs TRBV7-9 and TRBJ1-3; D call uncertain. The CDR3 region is CASSLGWENTIYF. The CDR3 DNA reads TGTGCCAGCAGCCTTGGATGGGAGAACACCATATATTTT.